The 5 T cell receptor beta chains reported below all come from one sample, sequenced in a study of T cell responses to AZD1222 COVID-19 vaccine. Data came from immunoSEQ multiplex PCR; TCRdb stores just in-frame clones and leaves some out. The profile shows about 100,000 clones, roughly nine tenths of them singletons. The specimen comprised peripheral blood, sampled on day 0 of AZD1222 vaccination. These receptors were collected from an adult in good health.

The V and J genes are TRBV5-1 and TRBJ2-1, with TRBD2 matching 10 bases. The CDR3 contains 17 residues. CDR1 is SGHRS and CDR2 is YFSETQ in the germline V gene. The J segment lost 0 bases and the V segment lost 0 bases, leaving 3 bases of the junction unmatched. The CDR3 reads CASSLASSGSSYNEQFF. CDR3 coding DNA: TGCGCCAGCAGCTTGGCTTCTAGCGGGAGCTCCTACAATGAGCAGTTCTTC.

The V call is TRBV6-5, the J call TRBJ1-1; the D is unclear. The V gene's germline CDR1 is MNHEY and CDR2 SVGAGI. V was shortened by 11 bases and J by 1 base, with 8 bases between the two germline ends. This CDR3 has 11 residues. CDR3 DNA sequence: TGTGCCGGCGGGAGGAACACTGAAGCTTTCTTT. Its translation is CAGGRNTEAFF.

The rearrangement uses TRBV3-1 (or the pseudogene TRBV3-2) and TRBJ1-5; D remains unclear. The CDR3 length is 14 residues. Germline V gene sequence: CDR1 LGHDT, CDR2 YNNKEL (reference sequence). V lost 1 base and J 3 bases, leaving 7 bases between the germline ends. The CDR3: CASSQGSYNQPQHF. The DNA of the CDR3 is TGTGCCAGCAGCCAAGGGTCATACAATCAGCCCCAGCATTTT.

V and J are TRBV9 and TRBJ1-6; D is possibly TRBD1 (5 bases). The V and J ends lost 6 bases and 8 bases respectively, with 21 bases between them. CDR3 length: 16 amino acids. Germline values: CDR1 SGDLS, CDR2 YYNGEE. CDR3 DNA: TGTGCCAGCAAGCGAGGGGCCCCGGTGGAGGATTCACCCCTCCACTTT. This gives the protein CASKRGAPVEDSPLHF.

The chain joins TRBV5-1 to TRBJ2-3; 9 nucleotides align to TRBD1. Looked up from germline, CDR1 is SGHRS and CDR2 is YFSETQ. Germline trimming cut 0 bases from V and 6 bases from J; bases unmatched to any gene: 5. CDR3 size: 15 residues. CDR3 bases: TGCGCCAGCAGCTTGGGGGACAGGGCAAGGGATACGCAGTATTTT. This encodes CASSLGDRARDTQYF. Complete variable domain (other parts from reference TRBV5-1 and TRBJ2-3): KAGVTQTPRYLIKTRGQQVTLSCSPISGHRSVSWYQQTPGQGLQFLFEYFSETQRNKGNFPGRFSGRQFSNSRSEMNVSTLELGDSALYLCASSLGDRARDTQYFGPGTRLTVL.